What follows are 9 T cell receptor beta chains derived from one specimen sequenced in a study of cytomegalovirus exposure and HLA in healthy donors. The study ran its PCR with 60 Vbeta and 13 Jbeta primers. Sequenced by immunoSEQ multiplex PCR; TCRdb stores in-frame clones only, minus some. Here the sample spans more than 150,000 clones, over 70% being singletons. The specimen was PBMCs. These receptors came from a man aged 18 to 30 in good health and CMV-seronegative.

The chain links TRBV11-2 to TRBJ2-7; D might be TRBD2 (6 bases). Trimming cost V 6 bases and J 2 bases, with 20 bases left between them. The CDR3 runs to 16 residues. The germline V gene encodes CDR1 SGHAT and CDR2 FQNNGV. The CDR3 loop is CASSPRVGTEPYEQYF. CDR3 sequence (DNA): TGTGCCAGCAGTCCGAGGGTCGGGACTGAGCCCTACGAGCAGTACTTC.

The CDR3 nucleotides are TGTGCCAGCAGCACCAACTTGGGACTAGCGGGGGTCTACGAGCAGTACTTC. It encodes CASSTNLGLAGVYEQYF. The V and J genes are TRBV11-2 and TRBJ2-7; 14 bases are a match to TRBD2. Germline CDR1 and CDR2: SGHAT and FQNNGV. The CDR3 spans 17 residues. Trimming cost V 5 bases and J 3 bases; bases outside gene matches: 9.

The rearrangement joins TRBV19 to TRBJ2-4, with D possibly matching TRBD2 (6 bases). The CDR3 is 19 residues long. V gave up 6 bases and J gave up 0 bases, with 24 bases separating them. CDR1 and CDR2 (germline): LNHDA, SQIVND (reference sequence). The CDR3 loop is CASSRSRDSLGLAKNIQYF. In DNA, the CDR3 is TGTGCCAGTAGCCGAAGCCGGGACTCCCTCGGGTTAGCCAAAAACATTCAGTACTTC.

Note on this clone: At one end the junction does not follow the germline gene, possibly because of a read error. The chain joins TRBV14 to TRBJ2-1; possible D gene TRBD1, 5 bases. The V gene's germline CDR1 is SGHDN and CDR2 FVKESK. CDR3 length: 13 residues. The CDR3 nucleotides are TGTGCCAGCAGCGAAGACAGATACAATGAGCAGTTCTTC. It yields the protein CASSEDRYNEQFF.

The CDR3 loop reads CASSFSGRGQQYF. DNA of the CDR3: TGTGCCAGCAGTTTTAGCGGGAGAGGTCAGCAGTACTTC. The rearrangement uses TRBV25-1 and TRBJ2-7, with TRBD2 matching over 9 bases. CDR3 size: 13 residues. The ends lost 5 bases at V and 8 bases at J; junction bases unmatched: 7. Looked up from germline, CDR1 is MGHDK and CDR2 is SYGVNS.

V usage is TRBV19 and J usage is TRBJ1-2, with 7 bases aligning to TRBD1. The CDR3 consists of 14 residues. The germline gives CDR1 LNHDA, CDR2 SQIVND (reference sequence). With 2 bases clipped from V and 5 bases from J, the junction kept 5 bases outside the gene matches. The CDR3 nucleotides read TGTGCCAGTAGTATACAGGCAGGGGGTTATGGCTACACCTTC. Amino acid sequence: CASSIQAGGYGYTF.

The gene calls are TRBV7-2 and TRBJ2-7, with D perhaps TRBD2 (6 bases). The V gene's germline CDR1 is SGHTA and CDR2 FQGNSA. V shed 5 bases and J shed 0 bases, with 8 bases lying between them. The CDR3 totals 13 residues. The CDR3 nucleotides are TGTGCCAGCAGCGCGGGACCCTCCTACGAGCAGTACTTC. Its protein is CASSAGPSYEQYF.

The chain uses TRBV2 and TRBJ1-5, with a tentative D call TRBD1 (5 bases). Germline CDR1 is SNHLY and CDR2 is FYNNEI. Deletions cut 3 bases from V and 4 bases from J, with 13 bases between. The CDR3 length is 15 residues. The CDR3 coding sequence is TGTGCCAGCAGTGACGGGAGACAGCTAAATCAGCCCCAGCATTTT. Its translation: CASSDGRQLNQPQHF. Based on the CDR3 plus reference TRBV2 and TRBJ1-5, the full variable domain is EPEVTQTPSHQVTQMGQEVILRCVPISNHLYFYWYRQILGQKVEFLVSFYNNEISEKSEIFDDQFSVERPDGSNFTLKIRSTKLEDSAMYFCASSDGRQLNQPQHFGDGTRLSIL.

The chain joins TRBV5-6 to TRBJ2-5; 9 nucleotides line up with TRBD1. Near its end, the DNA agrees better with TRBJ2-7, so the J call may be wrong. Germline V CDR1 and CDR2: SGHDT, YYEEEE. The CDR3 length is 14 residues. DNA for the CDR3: TGTGCCAGCAGCGAGACCGGGACAGGGTACGAGCAGTACTTC. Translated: CASSETGTGYEQYF.